This T cell receptor (beta chain) was obtained from a study of shared clonotypes between healthy human individuals. Study-level findings and limits: Represented diversity, genetic and exposure-history alike, was limited by few donors.

The CDR3 is 13 amino acids. The germline CDR1 and CDR2 sequences are SGHTS and YDEGEE. The table came from immunoSEQ multiplex PCR; TCRdb's copy has only in-frame clones and leaves some out. The table has under 600,000 clones, about 96% seen once. This clone appeared once. Its antigen is as yet unknown. One end of the junction varies from germline; a read error may be responsible. This specimen includes other DNA sequences encoding the same CDR3. Material: naive CD4+ T cells sorted from blood. The subset here: CD45RA+ positively selected. The J gene is TRBJ1-1, the V gene TRBV5-8; D is unclear. The sequence was obtained from a woman aged 25-40 years in good health. CDR3 in DNA: TGTGCTAGCAGCTTGATACGTCGGACTGAAGCTTTCTTT. This sequence encodes CASSLIRRTEAFF.